These 23 T cell receptor beta chains came from one sample sequenced in a study of tumor-infiltrating lymphocytes in primary liver carcinoma (dated by TCRdb to between 2016 and 2019). The sequencer listed for this sample is Illumina HiSeq 2500. Starting from approximately 0.5 ug total RNA, TCRbeta-specific cDNA was produced by reverse transcription with a constant-region primer and ProtoScript II reverse transcriptase. Construction of the TCRbeta libraries relied on three nested rounds of multiplex PCR, following a slightly modified ARM-PCR procedure. The first two PCR rounds used multiplex TRBV1-TRBV30 forward primers with a Cbeta reverse primer, each for approximately 10 cycles. The public reads were quality trimmed at Q25 with fastp and then assembled into clones with MiXCR by TCRdb, keeping productive beta chains. Here each entry gathers all rows of one CDR3 protein and keeps the most common genes and DNA. The sample table lists approximately 110,000 distinct CDR3 sequences, roughly 80% of them with a count of one. The ten largest account for more than 15% of the sample.

Total RNA and DNA were co-extracted without cell sorting from approximately 20-30 mg of bulk tissue using the AllPrep DNA/RNA mini kit. Material: liver tumor tissue from sampling region 3. Explained via the paper, the cell subset or site label denotes: tumor region T3, left-lateral pole. All receptors derive from a man aged 40-49 years with primary liver carcinoma and hepatitis B virus infection.

Turning to this clonotype: This is likely a read error, given that the CDR3 carries no conserved phenylalanine or tryptophan at its end. The chain is built from TRBV4-2 and TRBJ2-5; a possible D gene is TRBD1 (6 bases). This CDR3 is built from 15 residues. Trimming pared 5 bases from V and 5 bases from J, leaving 18 bases between. CDR1 LGHNA and CDR2 YNFKEQ come from the germline V gene. The CDR3 sequence: CASSKGDVMEETQYL. DNA for the CDR3: TGTGCCAGCAGCAAGGGGGACGTTATGGAGGAGACCCAGTACTTA.

Note on this clonotype: At one end the junction does not follow the germline gene, possibly because of a read error. The chain carries TRBV12-3 or TRBV12-4 and TRBJ1-3; D gene unclear. This CDR3 is built from 15 residues. In DNA, the CDR3 is TGTGTCAGCACCTACAATAAGGACTCTGGAAACACCATATATTTT. It is translated as CVSTYNKDSGNTIYF.

This clonotype was found many times. The chain combines TRBV7-8 with TRBJ1-4; 10 bases agree with TRBD1. Germline V gene sequence: CDR1 SGHVS, CDR2 FQNEAQ. J gave up 5 bases and V 5 bases, and 8 bases lay outside the gene matches. The CDR3 spans 16 residues. The CDR3 is CASSPQRTGGNEKLFF. As DNA, the CDR3 is TGTGCCAGCAGCCCCCAACGGACAGGGGGGAATGAAAAACTGTTTTTT.

V and J are TRBV29-1 and TRBJ2-7; tentatively, D is TRBD2 (6 bases). The CDR3 extends over 16 amino acids. V shed 7 bases and J shed 1 base, with 23 bases lying between them. In germline, CDR1 is SQVTM, CDR2 ANQGSEA. CDR3: CSATTSGTGTSYEQYF. The CDR3 region has the DNA TGCAGCGCCACGACATCTGGGACTGGCACTTCCTACGAGCAGTACTTC.

This clonotype was counted a single time. A junction end diverges from the germline sequence, so it may reflect a read error. The chain joins TRBV28 to TRBJ1-5; no clear D. CDR1 and CDR2 from the germline V gene are MDHEN and SYDVKM. CDR3 length: 15 amino acids. The DNA of the CDR3 is TGTGCCAGCAGTAGACCCAGGAGTAACAATCAGCCCCTGCATTTC. Protein: CASSRPRSNNQPLHF.

Remarks on this clonotype: A junction boundary mismatches the germline segment, possibly from a read error. The CDR3 nucleotides are TGTGCCAGCAGGCCGGGACTAGCCGCGAGGCAGTCCTTC. Protein: CASRPGLAARQSF. The V and J genes are TRBV6-2 or TRBV6-3 and TRBJ2-1, with 9 bases lining up with TRBD2. Germline V gene sequence: CDR1 MNHEY, CDR2 SVGEGT. The CDR3 spans 13 residues.

This clonotype occurred once. The CDR3 ends on some other residue instead of the conserved phenylalanine or tryptophan, so this is likely a read error. This chain's CDR3 is CVSGLGSGNHGYTL. The CDR3 nucleotides are TGTGTCAGCGGATTGGGTTCAGGCAACCATGGCTACACCCTC. The chain has TRBV7-9 and TRBJ1-2; D ambiguous. Germline lookup yields CDR1 SEHNR and CDR2 FQNEAQ (reference sequence). CDR3 size: 14 residues.

The sample holds one count of this clonotype. The DNA for the CDR3 is TGTGACAGTAGCTTGACAGGGGACACTGAAGCTTTCTTT. This sequence encodes CDSSLTGDTEAFF. This sequence joins TRBV7-9 and TRBJ1-1; TRBD1 agrees at 8 bases. The CDR3 spans 13 residues. Germline V gene data show CDR1 as SEHNR and CDR2 as FQNEAQ (reference sequence).

This clonotype is medium-sized within its sample. The chain combines TRBV12-3 or TRBV12-4 with TRBJ2-2; D remains unclear. Trimming removed 8 bases at V and 5 bases at J, with 9 bases between. This CDR3 contains 12 residues. This chain's CDR3 is CASAYATGELFF. CDR3 DNA sequence: TGTGCCAGCGCCTATGCAACCGGGGAGCTGTTTTTT.

Regarding this clonotype: The junction and the germline gene differ at one end; a read error may be behind it. The chain carries TRBV6-6 and TRBJ1-2; a possible D gene is TRBD1 (6 bases). Per the germline V gene, CDR1 is MNHNY and CDR2 is SVGAGI (reference sequence). The CDR3 covers 14 residues. In DNA, the CDR3 is TGTGCCAGCAGCCCCAACAGGGACTTCTGTGGCTACACCTTT. Protein sequence: CASSPNRDFCGYTF.

For this clonotype: As the CDR3 is not closed by the conserved phenylalanine or tryptophan, this likely results from a read error. No DNA is shown, since the ends of the CDR3 on it are uncertain; the CDR3 is the one TCRdb lists. The chain uses TRBV6-6 and TRBJ1-1. The CDR3 is 14 residues long, ends included. From germline, CDR1 is MNHNY and CDR2 SVGAGI (reference sequence). CDR3 sequence: CASTLQSPNTEAFL.

In the case of this clonotype: One end of the junction is discordant with germline, which a read error may explain. V gene TRBV6-1 combines with J gene TRBJ2-7; TRBD2 aligns across 10 bases. Germline assignment: CDR1 MNHNS and CDR2 SASEGT. The CDR3 has 16 residues. The CDR3: CASSEVRTSGNYVQYF. In nucleotides, the CDR3 is TGTGCCAGCAGTGAAGTACGAACTAGCGGGAACTACGTGCAGTACTTC.

The rearrangement links TRBV10-3 to TRBJ2-7, with TRBD1 matching over 10 bases. There are 14 residues in the CDR3. With V trimmed by 7 bases and J by 10 bases, 13 bases remained unmatched. The germline gives CDR1 ENHRY, CDR2 SYGVKD. The CDR3 sequence is CAIKKGGQGFEQYF. The CDR3 DNA is TGTGCCATCAAAAAGGGGGGACAGGGGTTCGAACAGTACTTC.

Worth noting for this clonotype: This CDR3 fails to terminate in the conserved phenylalanine or tryptophan, so it likely reflects a read error. V usage is TRBV11-1 and J usage is TRBJ1-6; tentatively, D is TRBD1 (5 bases). The germline V gene encodes CDR1 SGHAT and CDR2 FQDESV (reference sequence). Trimming removed 5 bases from V and 14 bases from J, with 16 bases in between. The CDR3 has 13 residues. Here the CDR3 reads CASSRTLVPSLHI. The CDR3 DNA reads as TGTGCCAGCAGCCGGACACTGGTTCCATCCCTCCACATT.

About this clonotype itself: One end of the junction fails to match germline, which may point to a read error. The chain links TRBV6-2 or TRBV6-3 to TRBJ2-7; D is unclear. CDR1 MNHEY and CDR2 SVGEGT come from the germline V gene. This CDR3 has 13 residues. CDR3 DNA sequence: TGTGCCAGCACTTACGAGGTACCATACGAGCAATACTTC. It codes for CASTYEVPYEQYF.

Of note for this clonotype: An end of the junction differs from the germline gene, which may be a read error. The CDR3 region has the DNA TGTGCCAGCAGTTACTCGCCCGTTGGAGGTGATACGCGGTATTTT. This encodes CASSYSPVGGDTRYF. The chain recombines TRBV6-5 with TRBJ2-3; D may be TRBD2 (5 bases). The CDR3 covers 15 residues. Germline V gene data show CDR1 as MNHEY and CDR2 as SVGAGI.

As regards this clonotype: Given the absence of the conserved phenylalanine or tryptophan at the CDR3 end, a read error is likely. No DNA is shown, since the ends of the CDR3 on it are uncertain; the CDR3 is the one TCRdb lists. The gene calls are TRBV12-5 and TRBJ2-7. CDR1 and CDR2 (germline): LGHNT, FRNRAP. Inclusive of both ends, the CDR3 amounts to 13 amino acids. The CDR3 loop is CTSEGTGSYEHYL.

The sample holds many counts of this clonotype. The chain recombines TRBV7-8 with TRBJ2-4, with D possibly being TRBD2 (5 bases). Trimming removed 8 bases from V and 0 bases from J, with 20 bases in between. CDR1 and CDR2 from the germline V gene are SGHVS and FQNEAQ. There are 17 residues in the CDR3. The chain's CDR3 is CASGGVDRGLAKNIQYF. The CDR3, as DNA: TGTGCCAGCGGCGGAGTAGACCGGGGATTAGCCAAAAACATTCAGTACTTC. Variable domain in full (rest from reference TRBV7-8 and TRBJ2-4): GAGVSQSPRYKVAKRGQDVALRCDPISGHVSLFWYQQALGQGPEFLTYFQNEAQLDKSGLPSDRFFAERPEGSVSTLKIQRTQQEDSAVYLCASGGVDRGLAKNIQYFGAGTRLSVL.

A word on this clonotype: The junction departs from the called germline gene at one end, perhaps through a read error. The rearrangement links TRBV11-2 to TRBJ2-2; tentatively, D is TRBD2 (6 bases). The CDR3 has 15 residues. Germline values: CDR1 SGHAT, CDR2 FQNNGV. CDR3 DNA sequence: TGTGACAGCAGCCATGTCCTGGGGAGGACCGGGGAGCTATTGTTT. Protein: CDSSHVLGRTGELLF.

For this clonotype: The CDR3 does not close with the conserved phenylalanine or tryptophan, likely indicating a read error. The chain carries TRBV11-3 and TRBJ2-7; D may be TRBD1 (6 bases). CDR3 length: 13 residues. Germline CDR1 is SGHNT and CDR2 is YENEEA. Trimming pared 9 bases from V and 1 base from J, leaving 13 bases between. The CDR3 DNA reads as TGTGCCAGTAGCGTGGGACAATCCTACGAGCAGTACAAC. Translating gives CASSVGQSYEQYN.

The J gene is TRBJ2-1, the V gene TRBV11-3; unclear D gene. Germline CDR1 reads SGHNT; CDR2 reads YENEEA. This CDR3 is built from 13 residues. V gave up 3 bases and J gave up 11 bases, with 14 bases separating them. The CDR3 region has the DNA TGTGCCAGCAGCTTCGGGTCTTCGCTTAAGCAGTTCTTC. Translating it yields CASSFGSSLKQFF.

V is TRBV2 and J is TRBJ2-1; TRBD1 is a possible D gene (5 bases). The V end was cut by 6 bases, the J end by 8 bases, with 20 bases between. Germline CDR1 is SNHLY and CDR2 is FYNNEI. The CDR3 consists of 15 residues. The DNA of the CDR3 is TGTGCCAGCAGCGCAGGGTGTCAGGGTGGGGATGAGCAGTTCTTC. It codes for CASSAGCQGGDEQFF. The full variable domain, its missing parts supplied by reference TRBV2 and TRBJ2-1, is EPEVTQTPSHQVTQMGQEVILRCVPISNHLYFYWYRQILGQKVEFLVSFYNNEISEKSEIFDDQFSVERPDGSNFTLKIRSTKLEDSAMYFCASSAGCQGGDEQFFGPGTRLTVL.

Comments on this clonotype: The CDR3 end shows no conserved phenylalanine or tryptophan, and so a read error is likely. The chain employs TRBV29-1 and TRBJ2-7; 7 bases are shared with TRBD1. The CDR3 has 13 residues. The trim removed 6 bases at V and 5 bases at J, leaving 10 bases unmatched. Germline loops: CDR1 SQVTM, CDR2 ANQGSEA. CDR3 sequence: CSVAPTGLDEQYC. DNA for the CDR3: TGCAGCGTCGCCCCGACAGGGCTCGACGAGCAGTACTGC.